The 10 T cell receptor beta chains presented below share a single source sample, sequenced in a study of cytomegalovirus exposure and HLA in healthy donors. Clones were sequenced by immunoSEQ multiplex PCR, and TCRdb holds only the in-frame ones, with some missing. Among 100,000 to 150,000 clones listed, approximately 89% were seen once. The sequenced sample was PBMCs. These receptors were taken from a woman aged 18-29 years in good health and CMV-seronegative.

This sequence joins TRBV11-2 and TRBJ2-1, with 7 bases that match TRBD2. The CDR3 is made up of 13 amino acids. Trimming at V came to 0 bases and at J to 12 bases, leaving 5 bases not matched to a gene. The V gene's germline CDR1 is SGHAT and CDR2 FQNNGV. The CDR3 DNA reads TGTGCCAGCAGCTTAGATTACGGGGGGTTGCAGTTCTTC. Amino acids: CASSLDYGGLQFF.

This chain joins TRBV5-1 and TRBJ2-1, with a weak D call TRBD1 (5 bases). Deletions cut 0 bases from V and 6 bases from J, with 10 bases between. CDR1 and CDR2 (germline): SGHRS, YFSETQ. The CDR3 is made up of 14 amino acids. The CDR3 DNA reads as TGCGCCAGCAGCTTGGATGGGGCAGGCAATGAGCAGTTCTTC. It yields the protein CASSLDGAGNEQFF.

The CDR3 DNA reads as TGTGCCAGTAGTACCTCGGGGTCAGTCCCAGCCGCTGAAGCTTTCTTT. Its translation is CASSTSGSVPAAEAFF. The V and J genes are TRBV19 and TRBJ1-1; D is unclear. The V gene's germline CDR1 is LNHDA and CDR2 SQIVND (reference sequence). This CDR3 comprises 16 residues. The germline V and J ends were trimmed by 4 bases and 6 bases, with 21 bases remaining between them.

The chain has TRBV10-2 and TRBJ1-3; 7 bases align to TRBD1. V dropped 6 bases and J dropped 2; count of bases not matched to a gene: 7. CDR3 size: 15 residues. Germline CDR1 reads WSHSY; CDR2 reads SAAADI. Written as DNA, the CDR3 is TGCGCCAGCAGCCTACGACAGGGTCCTGGAAACACCATATATTTT. Residues: CASSLRQGPGNTIYF.

This chain connects TRBV29-1 to TRBJ1-4, with 7 bases that match TRBD1. This CDR3 spans 13 amino acids. The germline CDR1 and CDR2 sequences are SQVTM and ANQGSEA. The ends lost 5 bases at V and 7 bases at J; junction bases unmatched: 7. CDR3: CSVFVRGSEKLFF. As DNA, the CDR3 is TGCAGCGTTTTCGTCAGGGGGAGTGAAAAACTGTTTTTT.

The CDR3 protein is CASSPTGYSYEQYF. The CDR3 DNA is TGCGCCAGCAGCCCTACAGGGTACTCCTACGAGCAGTACTTC. The chain is built from TRBV5-1 and TRBJ2-7, with a possible D match to TRBD1 (6 bases). The CDR3 spans 14 residues. With 4 bases removed from V and 0 bases from J, the gap between germline ends came to 11 bases. The V gene's germline CDR1 is SGHRS and CDR2 YFSETQ. The entire variable domain, with the rest obtained from reference TRBV5-1 and TRBJ2-7, is as follows: KAGVTQTPRYLIKTRGQQVTLSCSPISGHRSVSWYQQTPGQGLQFLFEYFSETQRNKGNFPGRFSGRQFSNSRSEMNVSTLELGDSALYLCASSPTGYSYEQYFGPGTRLTVT.

This chain joins TRBV4-1 and TRBJ2-1; TRBD2 might be the D (7 bases). The V and J ends lost 2 bases and 2 bases respectively, with 28 bases between them. The CDR3 is 21 amino acids. The V gene's germline CDR1 is MGHRA and CDR2 YSYEKL. The CDR3 reads CASSQPKMRGLARGAYNEQFF. The CDR3 nucleotides are TGCGCCAGCAGCCAACCGAAAATGCGGGGGCTCGCGAGGGGTGCCTACAATGAGCAGTTCTTC.

The V gene is TRBV5-1, the J gene TRBJ1-3, with D tentatively TRBD1 (5 bases). The V end was cut by 4 bases, the J end by 4 bases, with 18 bases between. There are 16 residues in the CDR3. The germline V gene has CDR1 SGHRS and CDR2 YFSETQ. This chain's CDR3 is CASSGSGLSTGNTIYF. The CDR3 coding sequence is TGCGCCAGCAGCGGCTCGGGACTCTCGACAGGAAACACCATATATTTT. Drawing the rest from reference TRBV5-1 and TRBJ1-3, the complete variable domain is KAGVTQTPRYLIKTRGQQVTLSCSPISGHRSVSWYQQTPGQGLQFLFEYFSETQRNKGNFPGRFSGRQFSNSRSEMNVSTLELGDSALYLCASSGSGLSTGNTIYFGEGSWLTVV.

The chain links TRBV10-1 to TRBJ2-2, with D maybe TRBD1 (5 bases). Deletions cut 4 bases from V and 3 bases from J, with 9 bases between. CDR3 length equals 14 residues. The germline gives CDR1 WNHNN, CDR2 SYGVQD (reference sequence). CDR3 protein: CASSVRRDTGELFF. The CDR3 DNA is TGCGCCAGCAGTGTCCGCAGGGACACCGGGGAGCTGTTTTTT.

The chain recombines TRBV2 with TRBJ2-3; TRBD1 matches at 8 bases. CDR3 length: 13 amino acids. V lost 8 bases to trimming and J lost 0 bases; unmatched junction nucleotides: 1. Germline V gene data show CDR1 as SNHLY and CDR2 as FYNNEI. The CDR3 here is CASQGASTDTQYF. The DNA for the CDR3 is TGTGCCAGCCAGGGGGCTAGCACAGATACGCAGTATTTT.